A selection of T cell receptor beta chains follows, all from one sample in a study of CD8+ T cells in alopecia areata. Assay used: immunoSEQ multiplex PCR; TCRdb lists only in-frame clones, some missing. Of 70,000 to 95,000 clones detected, roughly 50% appear once; the ten largest clones hold approximately 5.3%. The sequencing input was NKG2D-high CD8+ T cells sorted from blood. The receptors here all came from a human donor with alopecia areata. Each CDR3 is given with its conserved first and last residue. A D gene is named only where the DNA matches it firmly. Size tells how often a clone was seen (once, few, many) or the class of an expanded clone, and some rows leave it out.

abundance: -; j_gene: TRBJ2-5; d_gene: -; v_gene: TRBV29-1; CDR3nt: TGCAGCGTTGGGACTATTCAAGAGACCCAGTACTTC; CDR3aa: CSVGTIQETQYF
abundance: few; j_gene: TRBJ2-2; d_gene: -; v_gene: TRBV7-9; CDR3nt: TGTGCCAGCAGCTCCTCCCGGGCGGTAGAGCTGTTTTTT; CDR3aa: CASSSSRAVELFF
abundance: -; j_gene: TRBJ1-5; d_gene: -; v_gene: TRBV15; CDR3nt: TGTGCCACCAGCAGGATAGGCATTAATCAGCCCCAGCATTTT; CDR3aa: CATSRIGINQPQHF
abundance: -; j_gene: TRBJ2-2; d_gene: -; v_gene: TRBV29-1; CDR3nt: TGCAGCGTTGAAGACAATTGGCAGGGTGCAGACACCGGGGAGCTGTTTTTT; CDR3aa: CSVEDNWQGADTGELFF
abundance: -; j_gene: TRBJ1-6; d_gene: -; v_gene: TRBV2; CDR3nt: TGTGCCAGCCTAGAACGCTCCTATAATTCACCCCTCCACTTT; CDR3aa: CASLERSYNSPLHF
abundance: -; j_gene: TRBJ1-4; d_gene: -; v_gene: TRBV7-2; CDR3nt: TGTGCCAGCAGCTTAGACGCAGGAAATAATGAAAAACTGTTTTTT; CDR3aa: CASSLDAGNNEKLFF
abundance: -; j_gene: TRBJ1-5; d_gene: -; v_gene: TRBV28; CDR3nt: TGTGCCAGCAGTTTCAATCAGCCCCAGCATTTT; CDR3aa: CASSFNQPQHF
abundance: -; j_gene: TRBJ2-7; d_gene: -; v_gene: TRBV30; CDR3nt: TGTGCCTGGAGTAGGGGGAGCTCCTACGAGCAGTACTTC; CDR3aa: CAWSRGSSYEQYF
abundance: few; j_gene: TRBJ2-1; d_gene: -; v_gene: TRBV4-1; CDR3nt: TGCGCCAGCAGCCAAGAGGACTTTTACAATGAGCAGTTCTTC; CDR3aa: CASSQEDFYNEQFF
abundance: few; j_gene: TRBJ1-5; d_gene: -; v_gene: TRBV28; CDR3nt: TGTGCCAGCAGGCCTACAGATAGCAATCAGCCCCAGCATTTT; CDR3aa: CASRPTDSNQPQHF
abundance: -; j_gene: TRBJ2-3; d_gene: TRBD2; v_gene: TRBV30; CDR3nt: TGTGCCTGGAATCTAGCGGACACAGATACGCAGTATTTT; CDR3aa: CAWNLADTDTQYF
abundance: few; j_gene: TRBJ2-7; d_gene: -; v_gene: TRBV13; CDR3nt: TGTGCCAGCAGCTTACTTGCAACCTACGAGCAGTACTTC; CDR3aa: CASSLLATYEQYF
abundance: -; j_gene: TRBJ2-1; d_gene: -; v_gene: TRBV27; CDR3nt: TGTGCCACCGGGATTCGAGGGGGTGAGCAGTTCTTC; CDR3aa: CATGIRGGEQFF
abundance: few; j_gene: TRBJ2-2; d_gene: -; v_gene: TRBV29-1; CDR3nt: TGCAGCGCTCTGAGAGACACCGGGGAGCTGTTTTTT; CDR3aa: CSALRDTGELFF
abundance: -; j_gene: TRBJ2-7; d_gene: -; v_gene: TRBV10-2; CDR3nt: TGCGCCAGCAGTGACCCGGGCCCGAACTACGAGCAGTACTTC; CDR3aa: CASSDPGPNYEQYF
abundance: -; j_gene: TRBJ2-7; d_gene: -; v_gene: TRBV28; CDR3nt: TGTGCCAGCAGCGGGTACGAGCAGTACTTC; CDR3aa: CASSGYEQYF
abundance: -; j_gene: TRBJ1-1; d_gene: -; v_gene: TRBV29-1; CDR3nt: TGCAGCGTGAGGATGACGGGACTGAACACTGAAGCTTTCTTT; CDR3aa: CSVRMTGLNTEAFF
abundance: -; j_gene: TRBJ2-5; d_gene: TRBD2; v_gene: TRBV7-8; CDR3nt: TGTGCCAGCAAGGGACGGACTAGCGGGACACAAGAGACCCAGTACTTC; CDR3aa: CASKGRTSGTQETQYF
abundance: -; j_gene: TRBJ2-7; d_gene: -; v_gene: TRBV2; CDR3nt: TGTGCCAGCGGATGGGGTTACGAGCAGTACTTC; CDR3aa: CASGWGYEQYF
abundance: -; j_gene: TRBJ2-5; d_gene: -; v_gene: TRBV4-1; CDR3nt: TGCGCCAGCAGCCAAGAAGGAGAGACCCAGTACTTC; CDR3aa: CASSQEGETQYF
abundance: -; j_gene: TRBJ2-1; d_gene: -; v_gene: TRBV20-1; CDR3nt: TGCAGTCCGGACAATGAGCAGTTCTTC; CDR3aa: CSPDNEQFF
abundance: -; j_gene: TRBJ2-7; d_gene: -; v_gene: TRBV14; CDR3nt: TGTGCCAGCAGCCAAGTATTCCCGGGGGAGCAGTACTTC; CDR3aa: CASSQVFPGEQYF
abundance: -; j_gene: TRBJ1-2; d_gene: -; v_gene: TRBV9; CDR3nt: TGTGCCAGCAGCAACAGGGAGGATGGCTACACCTTC; CDR3aa: CASSNREDGYTF
abundance: -; j_gene: TRBJ2-1; d_gene: -; v_gene: TRBV19; CDR3nt: TGTGCCAGCAGACCGACAATCGGGACTAAGGGGGACGGTGAGCAGTTCTTC; CDR3aa: CASRPTIGTKGDGEQFF
abundance: -; j_gene: TRBJ2-1; d_gene: TRBD1; v_gene: TRBV18; CDR3nt: TGTGCCAGCTCACCGAGGACAGGGCACTACAATGAGCAGTTCTTC; CDR3aa: CASSPRTGHYNEQFF
abundance: few; j_gene: TRBJ2-3; d_gene: -; v_gene: TRBV27; CDR3nt: TGTGCCAGCAGCCCGGGCCCAGATACGCAGTATTTT; CDR3aa: CASSPGPDTQYF
abundance: -; j_gene: TRBJ2-7; d_gene: -; v_gene: TRBV2; CDR3nt: TGTGCCAGCAGTCCCCCCGACAGTACCTACGAGCAGTACTTC; CDR3aa: CASSPPDSTYEQYF
abundance: -; j_gene: TRBJ1-1; d_gene: -; v_gene: TRBV30; CDR3nt: TGTGCCTGGAGTAATCCCCCGGGTGAAGCTTTCTTT; CDR3aa: CAWSNPPGEAFF
abundance: -; j_gene: TRBJ2-7; d_gene: -; v_gene: TRBV29-1; CDR3nt: TGCAGCGTTGAACTAAGCCCCTACGAGCAGTACTTC; CDR3aa: CSVELSPYEQYF
abundance: -; j_gene: TRBJ1-1; d_gene: TRBD1; v_gene: TRBV30; CDR3nt: TGTGCCTGGACCGACAGGGCCACTGAAGCTTTCTTT; CDR3aa: CAWTDRATEAFF
abundance: many; j_gene: TRBJ2-7; d_gene: -; v_gene: TRBV28; CDR3nt: TGTGCCAGCAGTTTGGTCCTCCAGCCCTACGAGCAGTACTTC; CDR3aa: CASSLVLQPYEQYF
abundance: -; j_gene: TRBJ2-4; d_gene: -; v_gene: TRBV2; CDR3nt: TGTGCCAGCATTGACCAGGGTACAGCCAAAAACATTCAGTACTTC; CDR3aa: CASIDQGTAKNIQYF
abundance: few; j_gene: TRBJ1-2; d_gene: -; v_gene: TRBV9; CDR3nt: TGTGCCAGCAGATATTCTAGCGGCTATGGCTACACCTTC; CDR3aa: CASRYSSGYGYTF
abundance: -; j_gene: TRBJ2-5; d_gene: -; v_gene: TRBV29-1; CDR3nt: TGCAGCTCCCACGGTAACGAAGAGACCCAGTACTTC; CDR3aa: CSSHGNEETQYF
abundance: -; j_gene: TRBJ2-1; d_gene: TRBD1; v_gene: TRBV30; CDR3nt: TGTGCCTGGAGTCGACAGGGATCTAGGAATGAGCAGTTCTTC; CDR3aa: CAWSRQGSRNEQFF
abundance: -; j_gene: TRBJ2-2; d_gene: -; v_gene: TRBV30; CDR3nt: TGTGCCTGGATGTCACCCACCGGGGAGCTGTTTTTT; CDR3aa: CAWMSPTGELFF
abundance: -; j_gene: TRBJ2-7; d_gene: -; v_gene: TRBV27; CDR3nt: TGTGCCAGCAGTTTGGGACTGGCCTCCTACGAGCAGTACTTC; CDR3aa: CASSLGLASYEQYF
abundance: once; j_gene: TRBJ2-3; d_gene: TRBD2; v_gene: TRBV5-1; CDR3nt: TGCGCCAGCGCCCCGCGGGGGGCCGAGGCAGATACGCAGTATTTT; CDR3aa: CASAPRGAEADTQYF
abundance: -; j_gene: TRBJ2-7; d_gene: -; v_gene: TRBV29-1; CDR3nt: TGCAGCGTCACGGGTGTGTTGGGCGAGCAGTACTTC; CDR3aa: CSVTGVLGEQYF
abundance: -; j_gene: TRBJ2-7; d_gene: -; v_gene: TRBV30; CDR3nt: TGTGCCTGGAGTGTGGGCAGGGTTTCCTACGAGCAGTACTTC; CDR3aa: CAWSVGRVSYEQYF
abundance: -; j_gene: TRBJ2-3; d_gene: -; v_gene: TRBV29-1; CDR3nt: TGCAGCGTTGTGGACACCATCTATGATACGCAGTATTTT; CDR3aa: CSVVDTIYDTQYF
abundance: few; j_gene: TRBJ2-7; d_gene: TRBD1; v_gene: TRBV28; CDR3nt: TGTGCCAGCACGACAGGGAGCGACGAGCAGTACTTC; CDR3aa: CASTTGSDEQYF
abundance: once; j_gene: TRBJ2-5; d_gene: TRBD2; v_gene: TRBV7-2; CDR3nt: TGTGCCAGCAGCTTAGTCCCCACTAGCGGGGGGGAAGAGACCCAGTACTTC; CDR3aa: CASSLVPTSGGEETQYF
abundance: -; j_gene: TRBJ2-5; d_gene: TRBD2; v_gene: TRBV23-1; CDR3nt: TGCGCCAGCAGTAAACCGGGAAGACGGACTAGCGGGACAGAGACCCAGTACTTC; CDR3aa: CASSKPGRRTSGTETQYF
abundance: -; j_gene: TRBJ2-7; d_gene: -; v_gene: TRBV27; CDR3nt: TGTGCCAGCACGGTCCCAGGAGGCGAGCAGTACTTC; CDR3aa: CASTVPGGEQYF
abundance: -; j_gene: TRBJ2-3; d_gene: -; v_gene: TRBV29-1; CDR3nt: TGCAGCGTTCCCAGGGGCCCATCTAGCACAGATACGCAGTATTTT; CDR3aa: CSVPRGPSSTDTQYF
abundance: -; j_gene: TRBJ2-3; d_gene: -; v_gene: TRBV29-1; CDR3nt: TGCAGCGTTGATGTGGGACCTGAAGATACGCAGTATTTT; CDR3aa: CSVDVGPEDTQYF
abundance: -; j_gene: TRBJ2-1; d_gene: -; v_gene: TRBV9; CDR3nt: TGTGCCAGCAGCGTAAGAGCGCAAGGGAGGTTGGAAAATGAGCAGTTCTTC; CDR3aa: CASSVRAQGRLENEQFF
abundance: -; j_gene: TRBJ1-1; d_gene: -; v_gene: TRBV5-6; CDR3nt: TGTGCCAGCAGCGGACCAGGGCAGTACACTGAAGCTTTCTTT; CDR3aa: CASSGPGQYTEAFF
abundance: -; j_gene: TRBJ2-3; d_gene: TRBD2; v_gene: TRBV15; CDR3nt: TGTGCCACCAGCAGAGTTGCGGGAGTATCAGATACGCAGTATTTT; CDR3aa: CATSRVAGVSDTQYF
abundance: -; j_gene: TRBJ2-6; d_gene: -; v_gene: TRBV28; CDR3nt: TGTGCCAGCAGCTCGCTAAGGGGCTCTGGGGCCAACGTCCTGACTTTC; CDR3aa: CASSSLRGSGANVLTF